These T cell receptor beta chains were read from a single sample in a study of shared clonotypes between healthy human individuals. Profiled with immunoSEQ multiplex PCR; TCRdb holds only in-frame clones, not every one. The data show 1.5 million to 1.9 million clones, roughly 98% seen once. The sample consisted of naive CD4+ T cells sorted from blood. The receptors shown here come from a man under 40 in good health. The CDR3 runs from the conserved cysteine through the conserved F or W. D genes are given only for firm matches. Size is stated for part of the rows, as once, few or many counts, or as a class when the clone is expanded.

V gene	D gene	clone size	J gene	CDR3 length	CDR3 protein	CDR3 DNA
TRBV6-1	.	.	TRBJ2-7	14	CASSVKRDSSEQYF	TGTGCCAGCAGTGTTAAGCGGGACAGCTCCGAGCAGTACTTC
TRBV2	TRBD1	.	TRBJ1-2	15	CASRVDRGRGYGYTF	TGTGCCAGCAGGGTAGACAGGGGGCGCGGCTATGGCTACACCTTC
TRBV2	TRBD2	.	TRBJ2-7	18	CASSEWASGKKISYEQYF	TGTGCCAGCAGTGAATGGGCTAGCGGAAAGAAGATCTCCTACGAGCAGTACTTC
TRBV7-8	TRBD1	.	TRBJ2-1	12	CASSSDRVLPFF	TGTGCCAGCAGCTCCGACAGGGTTCTTCCGTTCTTC
TRBV7-2	TRBD2	.	TRBJ2-7	17	CASSHHRSGSFSYEQYF	TGTGCCAGCAGCCACCACCGGAGCGGGAGTTTTTCCTACGAGCAGTACTTC
TRBV6-1	TRBD1	.	TRBJ2-5	14	CASSEDRGLETQYF	TGTGCCAGCAGTGAGGACAGGGGACTAGAGACCCAGTACTTC
TRBV2	.	.	TRBJ1-5	12	CASSLFNQPQHF	TGTGCCAGCAGTCTTTTCAATCAGCCCCAGCATTTT
TRBV5-1	.	.	TRBJ2-6	15	CASSYGQTGANVLTF	TGCGCCAGCAGTTATGGACAGACTGGGGCCAACGTCCTGACTTTC
TRBV9	TRBD2	.	TRBJ2-1	16	CASSVGTSGSYNEQFF	TGTGCCAGCAGCGTAGGGACTAGCGGCTCCTACAATGAGCAGTTCTTC
TRBV9	TRBD1	.	TRBJ1-1	16	CASSPRTGAANTEAFF	TGTGCCAGCAGCCCCAGGACAGGGGCGGCGAACACTGAAGCTTTCTTT
TRBV2	.	.	TRBJ1-5	14	CASSARSGDQPQHF	TGTGCCAGCAGCGCCCGATCCGGGGATCAGCCCCAGCATTTT
TRBV19	.	.	TRBJ2-1	15	CASSFRSTGYNEQFF	TGTGCCAGTAGTTTCCGGTCAACTGGTTACAATGAGCAGTTCTTC
TRBV13	.	.	TRBJ1-2	16	CASSLGAGPLGYGYTF	TGTGCCAGCAGCTTAGGCGCGGGTCCACTAGGCTATGGCTACACCTTC
TRBV25-1	.	.	TRBJ1-4	12	CASSSTNEKLFF	TGTGCCAGCAGCTCAACTAATGAAAAACTGTTTTTT
TRBV7-2	TRBD2	once	TRBJ2-1	17	CASSLRLTSGKFHEQFF	TGTGCCAGCAGCTTAAGATTGACTAGCGGGAAGTTCCATGAGCAGTTCTTC
TRBV11-1	.	.	TRBJ2-7	14	CASSLGRGTYEQYF	TGTGCCAGCAGCTTAGGACGCGGGACCTACGAGCAGTACTTC
TRBV2	.	once	TRBJ2-1	15	CASSGSVDLYNEQFF	TGTGCCAGCAGTGGTTCCGTCGACCTCTACAATGAGCAGTTCTTC
TRBV5-1	TRBD1	.	TRBJ1-1	14	CASSFGQGLTEAFF	TGCGCCAGCAGCTTTGGACAGGGACTCACTGAAGCTTTCTTT
TRBV7-9	.	.	TRBJ2-7	13	CASSWTALYEQYF	TGTGCCAGCAGCTGGACAGCCCTCTACGAGCAGTACTTC
TRBV7-2	.	once	TRBJ2-1	14	CASAFGGSVNEQFF	TGTGCCAGCGCCTTTGGGGGGAGCGTCAATGAGCAGTTCTTC
TRBV6-5	.	.	TRBJ1-2	12	CASTSPPYGYTF	TGTGCCAGCACCTCACCCCCCTATGGCTACACCTTC
TRBV7-2	TRBD1	.	TRBJ1-4	14	CASSRTGGVEKLFF	TGTGCCAGCAGCCGTACAGGGGGTGTTGAAAAACTGTTTTTT
TRBV19	.	.	TRBJ1-5	14	CASSIKAGDQPQHF	TGTGCCAGTAGTATAAAGGCGGGCGATCAGCCCCAGCATTTT
TRBV5-1	.	.	TRBJ2-5	13	CASSLGVQETQYF	TGCGCCAGCAGTCTCGGGGTCCAAGAGACCCAGTACTTC
TRBV7-8	TRBD2	.	TRBJ2-3	16	CASSYRTSESTDTQYF	TGTGCCAGCAGCTATAGGACTAGCGAGAGCACAGATACGCAGTATTTT
TRBV7-7	TRBD2	.	TRBJ2-5	16	CASSSRLAGYQETQYF	TGTGCTAGCAGCTCCAGACTAGCGGGATACCAAGAGACCCAGTACTTC
TRBV6-1	.	.	TRBJ1-2	15	CASSDPAGRGHGYTF	TGTGCCAGCAGTGATCCCGCGGGGAGGGGTCATGGCTACACCTTC
TRBV2	.	.	TRBJ1-3	13	CASSEYGGNTIYF	TGTGCCAGCAGTGAATATGGGGGAAACACCATATATTTT
TRBV9	TRBD2	.	TRBJ2-1	17	CASSVGASGPGPNEQFF	TGTGCCAGCAGCGTAGGGGCTAGCGGGCCCGGCCCGAATGAGCAGTTCTTC
TRBV6-1	.	.	TRBJ1-1	13	CASRLEPTTEAFF	TGTGCCAGCAGATTGGAGCCAACCACTGAAGCTTTCTTT
TRBV7-9	.	.	TRBJ2-3	13	CASVGGSTDTQYF	TGTGCCAGCGTTGGCGGTAGCACAGATACGCAGTATTTT
TRBV11-2	.	.	TRBJ1-4	14	CASSLDRMNEKLFF	TGTGCCAGCAGCCTCGACAGGATGAATGAAAAACTGTTTTTT
TRBV19	TRBD2	.	TRBJ2-1	15	CASSTSSGRYNEQFF	TGTGCCAGTAGTACCTCTAGCGGGAGGTACAATGAGCAGTTCTTC
TRBV18	TRBD2	.	TRBJ2-3	17	CASSPRAWREGPDTQYF	TGTGCCAGCTCACCACGGGCCTGGCGGGAGGGCCCAGATACGCAGTATTTT
TRBV5-1	TRBD2	once	TRBJ2-5	17	CASSLELAGAVGETQYF	TGCGCCAGCAGCTTGGAACTAGCGGGAGCCGTGGGAGAGACCCAGTACTTC
TRBV7-2	.	.	TRBJ2-3	16	CASSLAPGPSTDTQYF	TGTGCCAGCAGCTTAGCCCCGGGGCCTAGCACAGATACGCAGTATTTT
TRBV20-1	.	.	TRBJ2-1	11	CSARLVNEQFF	TGCAGTGCTAGACTCGTCAATGAGCAGTTCTTC
TRBV11-2	TRBD1	.	TRBJ1-1	14	CASSLGTANTEAFF	TGTGCCAGCAGCTTGGGGACAGCGAACACTGAAGCTTTCTTT
TRBV6-5	.	once	TRBJ2-1	12	CASSPSRNEQFF	TGTGCCAGCAGCCCCTCGCGGAATGAGCAGTTCTTC
TRBV6-6	.	.	TRBJ2-6	15	CASSSRNSGANVLTF	TGTGCCAGCAGTTCACGGAACTCTGGGGCCAACGTCCTGACTTTC
TRBV18	TRBD1	.	TRBJ1-2	15	CASSPLGQGAGGYTF	TGTGCCAGCTCACCCTTGGGACAGGGGGCTGGGGGCTACACCTTC
TRBV6-5	.	.	TRBJ1-2	15	CASSSQLGTLVGYTF	TGTGCCAGCAGTTCCCAACTAGGGACGCTGGTCGGCTACACCTTC
TRBV6-5	.	.	TRBJ2-3	13	CASLTRGTDTQYF	TGTGCCAGCCTGACAAGGGGCACAGATACGCAGTATTTT
TRBV19	.	.	TRBJ2-1	14	CASSFLAPDNEQFF	TGTGCCAGTAGTTTCCTAGCCCCAGACAATGAGCAGTTCTTC
TRBV18	.	.	TRBJ1-1	15	CASSPGRPSNTEAFF	TGTGCCAGCTCACCCGGGAGGCCGTCGAACACTGAAGCTTTCTTT
TRBV28	.	.	TRBJ1-3	15	CASSSPGASGNTIYF	TGTGCCAGCAGTAGCCCAGGAGCCTCTGGAAACACCATATATTTT
TRBV6-6	.	.	TRBJ2-6	14	CASRRASGANVLTF	TGTGCCAGCAGACGGGCCTCTGGGGCCAACGTCCTGACTTTC
TRBV10-2	.	.	TRBJ2-5	12	CASSEVRETQYF	TGCGCCAGCAGTGAAGTTAGGGAGACCCAGTACTTC
TRBV4-3	TRBD2	.	TRBJ2-1	17	CASSQDRKGRVGDEQFF	TGCGCCAGCAGCCAAGATCGGAAAGGGAGGGTTGGCGATGAGCAGTTCTTC
TRBV7-3	.	.	TRBJ1-1	13	CASSSTPTAEAFF	TGTGCCAGCAGCTCCACCCCGACTGCTGAAGCTTTCTTT